Sequencing of this TCR beta chain was carried out in a study of shared clonotypes between healthy human individuals. The CDR3 has 15 residues. Trimming cost V 2 bases and J 2 bases; bases outside gene matches: 3. The V gene's germline CDR1 is SGHTA and CDR2 FQGNSA. Study-wide findings and caveats: It was the non-shared clonotypes that had lower generation probabilities than clonotypes shared by all four donors.

Turning to this clone: Its specificity is unknown.

A split of CD4+ cells into CD45RA+ naive and CD45RA-negative memory subsets was performed. Some clones are missing from TCRdb's copy, which holds only in-frame ones; the method was immunoSEQ multiplex PCR. The sample consists of under 2.5 million clones, just under 95% of them appearing once. The TCR sequence derives from a young man in good health. Some clones in this sample may be carry-over from other donors' samples. The material sequenced was naive CD4+ T cells from PBMCs. Subset of the sample: CD45RA+ positively selected. The rearrangement joins TRBV7-2 to TRBJ2-3; 8 bases are shared with TRBD2. The CDR3 loop reads CASSLRREATDTQYF. CDR3 DNA: TGTGCCAGCAGCTTAAGGCGGGAGGCCACAGATACGCAGTATTTT. The full variable domain, rest sourced from reference TRBV7-2 and TRBJ2-3, is GAGVSQSPSNKVTEKGKDVELRCDPISGHTALYWYRQSLGQGLEFLIYFQGNSAPDKSGLPSDRFSAERTGGSVSTLTIQRTQQEDSAVYLCASSLRREATDTQYFGPGTRLTVL.